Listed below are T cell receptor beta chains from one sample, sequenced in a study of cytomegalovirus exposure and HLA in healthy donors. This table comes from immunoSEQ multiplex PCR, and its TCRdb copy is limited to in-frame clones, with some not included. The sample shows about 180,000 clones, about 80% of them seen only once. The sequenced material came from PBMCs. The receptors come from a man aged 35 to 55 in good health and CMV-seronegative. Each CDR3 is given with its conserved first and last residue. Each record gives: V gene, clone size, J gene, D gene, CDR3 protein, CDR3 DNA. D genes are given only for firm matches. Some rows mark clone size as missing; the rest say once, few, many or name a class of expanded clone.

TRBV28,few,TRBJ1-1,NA,CASSLPGGYFEAFF,TGTGCCAGCAGTTTACCGGGGGGATACTTTGAAGCTTTCTTT
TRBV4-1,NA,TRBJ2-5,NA,CASSQIWEQYF,TGCGCCAGCAGCCAGATTTGGGAGCAGTACTTC
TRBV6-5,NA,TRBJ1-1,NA,CASRSPFGAFF,TGTGCCAGCAGATCCCCTTTCGGAGCTTTCTTT
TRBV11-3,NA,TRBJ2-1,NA,CASSLGPSVEQFF,TGTGCCAGCAGCTTAGGTCCTAGCGTCGAGCAGTTCTTC
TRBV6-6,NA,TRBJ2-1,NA,CASSYSGAEQFF,TGTGCCAGCAGTTACTCGGGCGCTGAGCAGTTCTTC
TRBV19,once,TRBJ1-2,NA,CASRDSPYGYTF,TGTGCCAGCCGGGACTCGCCCTATGGCTACACCTTC
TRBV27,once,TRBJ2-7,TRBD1,CASSLWGQSSYEQYF,TGTGCCAGCAGTTTATGGGGACAGAGCTCCTACGAGCAGTACTTC
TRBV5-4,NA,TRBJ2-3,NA,CASRNKTGPRVTDTQYF,TGTGCCAGCAGGAACAAGACAGGCCCGAGGGTCACAGATACGCAGTATTTT
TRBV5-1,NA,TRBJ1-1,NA,CASSFYENTEAFF,TGCGCCAGCAGCTTCTATGAGAACACTGAAGCTTTCTTT
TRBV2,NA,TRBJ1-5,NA,CASSGRTNSNQPQHF,TGTGCCAGCAGTGGTCGGACAAATAGCAATCAGCCCCAGCATTTT
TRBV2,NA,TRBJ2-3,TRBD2,CASNVDTEPREGKDTQYF,TGTGCCAGCAACGTCGACACCGAGCCGCGGGAGGGGAAAGATACGCAGTATTTT
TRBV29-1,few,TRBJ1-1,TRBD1,CSVTEQGRRNTEAFF,TGCAGCGTGACCGAACAGGGGAGGCGTAACACTGAAGCTTTCTTT
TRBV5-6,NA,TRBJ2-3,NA,CASSRRLGTDTQYF,TGTGCCAGCAGCAGACGACTCGGCACAGATACGCAGTATTTT
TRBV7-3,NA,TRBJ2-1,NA,CASRLTSLNYNEQFF,TGTGCCAGCAGACTGACTTCTCTCAATTACAATGAGCAGTTCTTC
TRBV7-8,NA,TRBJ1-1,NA,CASSLVPNLNTEAFF,TGTGCCAGCAGCTTAGTCCCCAATCTGAACACTGAAGCTTTCTTT
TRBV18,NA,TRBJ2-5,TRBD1,CASSLRTGQETQYF,TGTGCCAGCTCACTGAGGACAGGGCAAGAGACCCAGTACTTC
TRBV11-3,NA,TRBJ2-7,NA,CASTIGGEQYF,TGTGCCAGCACGATAGGGGGTGAGCAGTACTTC
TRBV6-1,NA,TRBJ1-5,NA,CASRNRDSQPQHF,TGTGCCAGCCGTAATAGAGACAGTCAGCCCCAGCATTTT
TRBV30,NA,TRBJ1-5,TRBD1,CAWQTGSSNQPQHF,TGTGCCTGGCAGACAGGGTCTAGCAATCAGCCCCAGCATTTT
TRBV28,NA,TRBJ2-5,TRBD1,CASFQGGPQETQYF,TGTGCCAGTTTCCAAGGGGGCCCTCAAGAGACCCAGTACTTC
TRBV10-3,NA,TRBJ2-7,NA,CAIRDEIAVSFRNEQYF,TGTGCCATCAGGGATGAAATAGCGGTGAGCTTCAGGAACGAGCAGTACTTC
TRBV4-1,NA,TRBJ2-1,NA,CASSHAGSGNEQFF,TGCGCCAGCAGCCACGCGGGGAGCGGCAATGAGCAGTTCTTC
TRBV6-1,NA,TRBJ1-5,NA,CASSEPGLQPQHF,TGTGCCAGCAGTGAACCTGGACTGCAGCCCCAGCATTTT
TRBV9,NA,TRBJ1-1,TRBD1,CASSPPDRVTEAFF,TGTGCCAGCAGCCCGCCGGACAGGGTCACTGAAGCTTTCTTT
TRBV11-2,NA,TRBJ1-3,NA,CASSFNSQGSGSGNTIYF,TGTGCCAGCAGCTTCAATTCCCAGGGATCCGGCTCTGGAAACACCATATATTTT
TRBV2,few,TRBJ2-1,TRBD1,CASRGTGDNEQFF,TGTGCCAGCAGGGGGACAGGGGATAATGAGCAGTTCTTC
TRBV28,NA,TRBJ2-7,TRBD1,CASSTRQGAREQYF,TGTGCCAGCAGTACTCGACAGGGGGCACGGGAGCAGTACTTC
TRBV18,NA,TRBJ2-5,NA,CASSLRDQETQYF,TGTGCCAGCTCCCTACGGGACCAAGAGACCCAGTACTTC
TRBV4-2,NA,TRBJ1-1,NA,CASSQDGQKNTEAFF,TGTGCCAGCAGCCAAGACGGACAGAAGAACACTGAAGCTTTCTTT